The 11 T cell receptor beta chains given below trace back to one sample, sequenced in a study of OX40 agonist ivuxolimab in advanced cancers. Sequenced by immunoSEQ multiplex PCR; TCRdb stores in-frame clones only, minus some. The sample holds 75,000 to 100,000 clones; 84% are singletons and the top ten take under 3.5%. Sample: CD4+ or CD8+ T cells sorted from blood, taken in a trial of the OX40 agonist ivuxolimab. The receptors derive from an adult with an advanced solid tumor such as melanoma, head and neck, liver or kidney cancer.

In DNA form, the CDR3 reads TGTGCCAGCAGCCCCTCGGCTGGGGGTGAAAATGAAAAACTGTTTTTT. Protein: CASSPSAGGENEKLFF. V and J are TRBV5-4 and TRBJ1-4; D possibly corresponds to TRBD1 (5 bases). In germline, CDR1 is SGHNT, CDR2 YYREEE (reference sequence). Trimming pared 4 bases from V and 5 bases from J, leaving 18 bases between. The CDR3 sequence is 16 residues long.

The chain employs TRBV28 and TRBJ2-3; 10 bases map to TRBD1. V gave up 3 bases and J gave up 4 bases; unmatched junction bases: 4. CDR1 MDHEN and CDR2 SYDVKM come from the germline V gene. The CDR3 has 15 residues. As DNA, the CDR3 is TGTGCCAGCAGTTTTCCCGGACAGGGGGCAGATACGCAGTATTTT. It encodes CASSFPGQGADTQYF.

This clone was seen only once. The chain uses TRBV2 and TRBJ2-5; TRBD2 matches 7 bases. J was trimmed by 2 bases and V by 3 bases; bases with no gene match: 6. Germline assignment: CDR1 SNHLY and CDR2 FYNNEI. The CDR3 consists of 15 residues. The DNA for the CDR3 is TGTGCCAGCAGTGAGGGGATCGGGGGGCAAGAGACCCAGTACTTC. Amino acids: CASSEGIGGQETQYF.

This chain uses TRBV5-6 with TRBJ1-6; unclear D gene. CDR1 is SGHDT, CDR2 YYEEEE, per germline. V lost 0 bases to trimming and J lost 10 bases, with 11 bases between them. The CDR3 covers 14 residues. The CDR3 sequence: CASSLERGRSPLHF. The DNA for the CDR3 is TGTGCCAGCAGCTTGGAGAGAGGGAGGTCACCCCTCCACTTT.

This chain connects TRBV5-1 to TRBJ1-2, with 12 bases that match TRBD1. There are 15 residues in the CDR3. The germline V gene has CDR1 SGHRS and CDR2 YFSETQ. V trimming: 4 bases; J trimming: 10 bases; junction bases outside the gene matches: 11. The CDR3: CASSTGAGQGAIYTF. CDR3 sequence (DNA): TGCGCCAGCAGCACGGGAGCGGGACAGGGGGCAATCTACACCTTC. The variable domain in full, with the rest retrieved from reference TRBV5-1 and TRBJ1-2, is KAGVTQTPRYLIKTRGQQVTLSCSPISGHRSVSWYQQTPGQGLQFLFEYFSETQRNKGNFPGRFSGRQFSNSRSEMNVSTLELGDSALYLCASSTGAGQGAIYTFGSGTRLTVV.

The rearrangement uses TRBV11-2 and TRBJ1-4; D remains ambiguous. V dropped 5 bases and J dropped 7 bases, with 8 bases sitting between them. This CDR3 is built from 12 residues. Per germline, CDR1 SGHAT and CDR2 FQNNGV. CDR3 protein: CASSPRSEKLFF. In nucleotides, the CDR3 is TGTGCCAGCAGCCCTAGGAGTGAAAAACTGTTTTTT. The full variable domain, rest sourced from reference TRBV11-2 and TRBJ1-4, is EAGVAQSPRYKIIEKRQSVAFWCNPISGHATLYWYQQILGQGPKLLIQFQNNGVVDDSQLPKDRFSAERLKGVDSTLKIQPAKLEDSAVYLCASSPRSEKLFFGSGTQLSVL.

V and J are TRBV5-1 and TRBJ1-1; D is undetermined. V lost 0 bases, J lost 3 bases, and 9 bases lay in between. Germline V lookup: CDR1 SGHRS, CDR2 YFSETQ. The CDR3 has 14 residues. DNA for the CDR3: TGCGCCAGCAGCTTGGTTGGGAAAGACACTGAAGCTTTCTTT. Its translation is CASSLVGKDTEAFF.

This clone was seen only a few times. The chain employs TRBV19 and TRBJ2-3, with D hard to call. This CDR3 has 15 amino acids. Trimming removed 10 bases at V and 2 bases at J, with 19 bases between. Germline CDR1 is LNHDA and CDR2 is SQIVND (reference sequence). The CDR3 sequence is CATRTGPQPTDTQYF. CDR3 nucleotides: TGTGCCACGAGAACCGGGCCACAGCCCACAGATACGCAGTATTTT.

J is TRBJ1-1 and V is TRBV5-5; D call uncertain. CDR1 and CDR2 (germline): SGHKS, YYEKEE (reference sequence). The CDR3 contains 17 residues. Between the trimmed V and J ends, which lost 1 base and 1 base, there was a span of 17 bases. CDR3 sequence: CASSLLPSVLSNTEAFF. The CDR3, as DNA: TGTGCCAGCAGCTTGTTGCCGTCAGTATTATCGAACACTGAAGCTTTCTTT.

The genes are TRBV7-3 and TRBJ2-1; TRBD2 agrees at 8 bases. CDR1 and CDR2 from the germline V gene are SGHTA and FQGTGA. The CDR3 has 15 residues. V shed 4 bases, J shed 4 bases, and the junction held 6 bases outside the gene matches. CDR3 sequence reads: CASSSTSGLYNEQFF. DNA for the CDR3: TGTGCCAGCAGCTCCACTAGCGGCCTTTACAATGAGCAGTTCTTC.

V is TRBV5-6 and J is TRBJ1-4, with 7 nucleotides matching TRBD1. Germline assignment: CDR1 SGHDT and CDR2 YYEEEE. This CDR3 has 16 residues. V lost 1 base and J lost 0; bases outside the gene matches: 3. This chain's CDR3 is CASSLRDRATNEKLFF. The CDR3 nucleotides read TGTGCCAGCAGCTTGCGAGACAGGGCAACTAATGAAAAACTGTTTTTT.